This entry lists 28 T cell receptor beta chains sequenced from one sample in a study of blood T cell repertoires in COVID-19. Assay: immunoSEQ multiplex PCR; the TCRdb copy retains only in-frame clones and omits some. The data show around 81,000 clones, about four fifths seen once. The sequenced sample consisted of peripheral blood. Source of these receptors: a human donor in a cohort sampled during active COVID-19.

This clone has a handful of counts. The CDR3 nucleotides read TGTGCCAGCAGCCGGACAGTAGCTAACTATGGCTACACCTTC. It encodes CASSRTVANYGYTF. The chain links TRBV3-1 (or the pseudogene TRBV3-2) to TRBJ1-2; the D gene is possibly TRBD1 (6 bases). CDR1 is LGHDT, CDR2 YNNKEL, per germline (reference sequence). The CDR3 loop spans 14 amino acids. Trimming stripped 4 bases from V and 0 bases from J, with 9 bases between.

This clone came up a few times. The chain couples TRBV6-5 to TRBJ2-7; tentatively, D is TRBD2 (6 bases). V dropped 0 bases and J dropped 3 bases, with 12 bases sitting between them. The CDR3 extends over 15 amino acids. Germline CDR1 reads MNHEY; CDR2 reads SVGAGI. CDR3 sequence reads: CASSYSFPSDYEQYF. The CDR3 DNA reads TGTGCCAGCAGTTACTCTTTCCCTAGCGACTACGAGCAGTACTTC.

V is TRBV2 and J is TRBJ2-5, with a possible D match to TRBD1 (5 bases). The CDR3 runs to 13 residues. V gave up 7 bases and J gave up 7 bases, with 16 bases separating them. Germline CDR1 and CDR2: SNHLY and FYNNEI. The DNA for the CDR3 is TGTGCCAGCACTATCGCTACTCAGGGGACCCAGTACTTC. Translated: CASTIATQGTQYF.

This clone has a handful of counts. The V call is TRBV19, the J call TRBJ1-3, with D perhaps matching TRBD1 (5 bases). The length of the CDR3 is 15 residues. V gave up 5 bases and J gave up 2 bases, with 13 bases separating them. From germline, CDR1 is LNHDA and CDR2 SQIVND (reference sequence). CDR3 DNA sequence: TGTGCCAGTAGTCCGTCGTCAGGGCCTGGAAACACCATATATTTT. Translation: CASSPSSGPGNTIYF. The whole variable domain, remainder taken from reference TRBV19 and TRBJ1-3, is DGGITQSPKYLFRKEGQNVTLSCEQNLNHDAMYWYRQDPGQGLRLIYYSQIVNDFQKGDIAEGYSVSREKKESFPLTVTSAQKNPTAFYLCASSPSSGPGNTIYFGEGSWLTVV.

The rearrangement links TRBV5-3 to TRBJ1-1, with D perhaps matching TRBD1 (6 bases). TRBV5-3 is classed as an ORF, of uncertain function. Trimming removed 1 base from V and 8 bases from J, with 21 bases in between. CDR3 length: 16 amino acids. The CDR3 protein is CARSLMAGESTKEAFF. CDR3 coding DNA: TGTGCCAGAAGCTTGATGGCAGGGGAAAGTACCAAAGAAGCTTTCTTT.

The chain carries TRBV24-1 and TRBJ2-7; TRBD1 agrees at 8 bases. Trimming at V came to 8 bases and at J to 0 bases, leaving 11 bases not matched to a gene. This CDR3 is built from 16 residues. Germline CDR1 KGHDR, CDR2 SFDVKD. In DNA form, the CDR3 reads TGTGCCACCACTCGCCCTAGACAGGGGAGCTCCTACGAGCAGTACTTC. The encoded protein is CATTRPRQGSSYEQYF.

The CDR3 nucleotides read TGTGCCAGCAGTTCACAGGCGGTGAATGGCTACACCTTC. Its protein product is CASSSQAVNGYTF. The chain has TRBV6-5 and TRBJ1-2, with D possibly being TRBD1 (5 bases). Germline lookup yields CDR1 MNHEY and CDR2 SVGAGI. The V end was cut by 4 bases, the J end by 6 bases, with 12 bases between. This CDR3 has 13 residues.

The rearrangement joins TRBV3-1 (or the pseudogene TRBV3-2) to TRBJ2-7; a possible D gene is TRBD2 (7 bases). This CDR3 is 14 amino acids long. V dropped 4 bases and J dropped 3 bases, with 13 bases sitting between them. The germline gives CDR1 LGHDT, CDR2 YNNKEL (reference sequence). The CDR3 coding sequence is TGTGCCAGCAGCCGAGGGGGAGGGAGCTACGAGCAGTACTTC. Translated, it gives CASSRGGGSYEQYF.

The chain is built from TRBV6-1 and TRBJ2-3; TRBD2 aligns across 8 bases. The CDR3 contains 15 residues. The V segment lost 2 bases and the J segment 1 base; nucleotides outside the gene matches: 2. The germline V gene has CDR1 MNHNS and CDR2 SASEGT. The CDR3 reads CASSERAGGTDTQYF. The CDR3 DNA reads as TGTGCCAGCAGTGAACGAGCGGGGGGCACAGATACGCAGTATTTT.

In its sample, this clone was seen many times. This chain links TRBV6-6 with TRBJ2-1, with TRBD2 matching 12 bases. V shed 10 bases and J 6 bases; nucleotides not matched to a gene: 10. This CDR3 contains 15 residues. Looked up from germline, CDR1 is MNHNY and CDR2 is SVGAGI (reference sequence). The CDR3 loop reads CATLHSLAGGNEQFF. As DNA, the CDR3 is TGTGCCACCCTCCATTCACTAGCGGGGGGCAATGAGCAGTTCTTC.

The CDR3 DNA sequence: TGTGCCAGCAGTTTTGCCGGGTATGGCTACACCTTC. The encoded protein is CASSFAGYGYTF. V gene TRBV12-3 or TRBV12-4 combines with J gene TRBJ1-2, with unresolved D. V shed 3 bases and J shed 5 bases, with 7 bases lying between them. This CDR3 is 12 amino acids long.

The rearrangement joins TRBV3-1 (or the pseudogene TRBV3-2) to TRBJ2-3; 9 bases match TRBD1. The CDR3 length is 16 residues. After removal of 0 bases from V and 6 bases from J, the junction contained 7 bases not matched to a gene. Germline lookup yields CDR1 LGHDT and CDR2 YNNKEL (reference sequence). The CDR3 protein is CASSQDRDRDPDTQYF. As DNA, the CDR3 is TGTGCCAGCAGCCAAGATAGGGACAGGGACCCGGATACGCAGTATTTT.

The chain is built from TRBV6-5 and TRBJ1-3; a weak D match, TRBD1 (5 bases). There are 15 residues in the CDR3. The V and J ends lost 3 bases and 4 bases respectively, with 13 bases between them. Per the germline V gene, CDR1 is MNHEY and CDR2 is SVGAGI. CDR3 DNA: TGTGCCAGCAGTTATCGGGGGATGGGGGGAAACACCATATATTTT. Protein sequence: CASSYRGMGGNTIYF.

This chain joins TRBV5-1 and TRBJ1-1; D is undetermined. Germline V CDR1 and CDR2: SGHRS, YFSETQ. The V end lost 2 bases, the J end lost 4 bases, and 12 bases lay between the germline ends. The length of the CDR3 is 14 residues. The CDR3, as DNA: TGCGCCAGCAGCTTATTTACCGCGGGCACTGAAGCTTTCTTT. Residues: CASSLFTAGTEAFF. Drawing the rest from reference TRBV5-1 and TRBJ1-1, the complete variable domain is KAGVTQTPRYLIKTRGQQVTLSCSPISGHRSVSWYQQTPGQGLQFLFEYFSETQRNKGNFPGRFSGRQFSNSRSEMNVSTLELGDSALYLCASSLFTAGTEAFFGQGTRLTVV.

The V and J genes are TRBV19 and TRBJ1-6, with 11 bases identical to TRBD1. CDR3 length equals 14 residues. Germline V gives CDR1 LNHDA, CDR2 SQIVND (reference sequence). J was trimmed by 7 bases and V by 9 bases; bases with no gene match: 5. The chain's CDR3 is CASRTGGQNSPLHF. The CDR3 bases are TGTGCCAGCCGGACAGGGGGCCAGAATTCACCCCTCCACTTT.

The rearrangement uses TRBV19 and TRBJ2-7, with 7 bases matching TRBD1. The germline V gene encodes CDR1 LNHDA and CDR2 SQIVND (reference sequence). The CDR3 sequence is 11 residues long. V gave up 9 bases and J gave up 6 bases; unmatched junction bases: 5. CDR3 loop: CASQTGFEQYF. The CDR3 DNA sequence: TGTGCCAGCCAGACAGGGTTCGAGCAGTACTTC.

This chain's CDR3 is CASSLAWEGDTQYF. CDR3 coding DNA: TGCGCCAGCAGCTTGGCCTGGGAGGGGGATACGCAGTATTTT. The J gene is TRBJ2-3, the V gene TRBV5-1, with 7 positions matching TRBD2. With V trimmed by 0 bases and J by 6 bases, 4 bases remained unmatched. This CDR3 is 14 amino acids long. Germline CDR1 and CDR2: SGHRS and YFSETQ.

This clone turned up a few times. V usage is TRBV6-4 and J usage is TRBJ2-3; TRBD2 might be the D (7 bases). The CDR3 runs to 15 residues. The V end was cut by 2 bases, the J end by 4 bases, with 13 bases between. Germline V gene lookup returns CDR1 MRHNA and CDR2 SNTAGT. CDR3 sequence: CASSDGAGASDTQYF. CDR3 DNA sequence: TGTGCCAGCAGTGACGGGGCGGGGGCCTCAGATACGCAGTATTTT.

This clone was counted once. The V and J genes are TRBV9 and TRBJ2-2; D perhaps matches TRBD2 (5 bases). Germline loops: CDR1 SGDLS, CDR2 YYNGEE. Trimming shortened V by 4 bases and J by 6 bases, and 16 bases separated the two germline ends. The CDR3 length is 15 residues. The CDR3 DNA sequence: TGTGCCAGCAGCTCCTCGAACACGGGGTCCGGGGAGCTGTTTTTT. Encoded protein: CASSSSNTGSGELFF.

The rearrangement links TRBV7-2 to TRBJ2-7, with a tentative D call TRBD2 (5 bases). The germline V gene has CDR1 SGHTA and CDR2 FQGNSA. CDR3 length: 14 residues. V lost 5 bases, J lost 1 base, and 12 bases lay in between. The CDR3 region has the DNA TGTGCCAGCAGCGGTACCGGGGTTTCCTACGAGCAGTACTTC. Translated, it gives CASSGTGVSYEQYF.

V and J are TRBV3-1 (or the pseudogene TRBV3-2) and TRBJ1-5; possibly TRBD1 for D (6 bases). V dropped 1 base and J dropped 4 bases, with 14 bases sitting between them. The CDR3 has 16 residues. The V gene's germline CDR1 is LGHDT and CDR2 YNNKEL (reference sequence). The CDR3 nucleotides read TGTGCCAGCAGCCAAGCCGGCGGGGGCGCAAATCAGCCCCAGCATTTT. Translating it yields CASSQAGGGANQPQHF.

The chain is built from TRBV7-9 and TRBJ1-4; weak D call: TRBD1 (5 bases). Trimming shortened V by 5 bases and J by 4 bases, and 14 bases separated the two germline ends. CDR1 is SEHNR, CDR2 FQNEAQ, per germline (reference sequence). CDR3 size: 15 residues. DNA for the CDR3: TGTGCCAGCAGCAATCCGGGACTGATTAATGAAAAACTGTTTTTT. Protein product: CASSNPGLINEKLFF.

The chain links TRBV6-2 or TRBV6-3 to TRBJ2-7; D is possibly TRBD1 (6 bases). This CDR3 contains 16 residues. The germline V gene has CDR1 MNHEY and CDR2 SVGEGT. V dropped 6 bases and J dropped 2 bases, with 20 bases sitting between them. CDR3 DNA sequence: TGTGCCAGCAGCCAGGGGAAGGTTGCTAGTCCCTACGAGCAGTACTTC. Its protein product is CASSQGKVASPYEQYF.

The CDR3 loop is CAWGTGYEQYF. For the CDR3, the DNA is TGTGCCTGGGGAACAGGCTACGAGCAGTACTTC. The V and J genes are TRBV30 and TRBJ2-7; D possibly corresponds to TRBD1 (5 bases). CDR1 and CDR2 from the germline V gene are GTSNPN and SVGIG (reference sequence). This CDR3 spans 11 amino acids. Trimming removed 5 bases from V and 3 bases from J, with 8 bases in between.

This chain links TRBV3-1 (or the pseudogene TRBV3-2) with TRBJ2-6; possibly TRBD1 for D (6 bases). Looked up from germline, CDR1 is LGHDT and CDR2 is YNNKEL (reference sequence). Trimming shortened V by 1 base and J by 3 bases, and 16 bases separated the two germline ends. CDR3 length equals 18 residues. CDR3 region: CASSQGMGARGGANVLTF. The DNA for the CDR3 is TGTGCCAGCAGCCAAGGTATGGGGGCTCGAGGTGGGGCCAACGTCCTGACTTTC.

In its sample, this clone was seen a few times. The chain recombines TRBV7-2 with TRBJ1-6; D is undetermined. CDR3 length equals 12 residues. Germline V CDR1 and CDR2: SGHTA, FQGNSA. The ends were cut back, 2 bases at V and 9 bases at J, with 5 bases in the middle. CDR3 residues: CASSLNSSPLHF. The CDR3, as DNA: TGTGCCAGCAGCTTAAATAGTTCACCCCTCCACTTT.

The rearrangement links TRBV6-5 to TRBJ2-2; TRBD1 aligns across 7 bases. CDR1 MNHEY and CDR2 SVGAGI come from the germline V gene. The CDR3 length is 15 residues. Trimming took 6 bases from V and 4 from J; bases not matched to a gene: 8. CDR3 nucleotides: TGTGCCAGCAGAAATCCGGGACAGTCCACCGGGGAGCTGTTTTTT. It specifies CASRNPGQSTGELFF.

The chain recombines TRBV10-2 with TRBJ2-1; the D is unclear. The CDR3 has 11 amino acids. Germline lookup yields CDR1 WSHSY and CDR2 SAAADI. V was pared by 8 bases and J by 9 bases, with 11 bases between. The CDR3 DNA sequence: TGCGCCAGCGGCGCAGGTCCTGAGCAGTTCTTC. Translating it yields CASGAGPEQFF.